This T cell receptor (beta chain) was identified during a study of cytotoxic CD8 clonotypes in ibrutinib-treated CLL. Clones were read by immunoSEQ multiplex PCR, and TCRdb kept only the in-frame ones, dropping some. The sample lists 120,000 to 150,000 clones; around 77% were seen once. Germline loops: CDR1 MNHNS, CDR2 SASEGT. The CDR3 sequence is 11 residues long. Trimming pared 7 bases from V and 8 bases from J, leaving 11 bases between. Sequencing used PBMCs, obtained after 12 months of ibrutinib treatment. The chain carries TRBV6-1 and TRBJ2-5; no clear D. The receptor was isolated from a human donor with chronic lymphocytic leukemia. CDR3 DNA sequence: TGTGCCAGCACATCGGCGGATACCCAGTACTTC. Amino acids: CASTSADTQYF.